One and the same sample provided the 22 T cell receptor beta chains below, sequenced in a study of T cells in Graves' hyperthyroidism and ophthalmopathy. There were TCR beta CDR3 regions amplified from RNA transcripts. HTBI primers were the set used in a first-round RT-PCR of the TCR CDR3. TCRdb re-called the multiplex PCR reads through MiXCR, storing one row per CDR3 protein. The profile shows hundreds of thousands of distinct CDR3 sequences, around 39% of them singletons. The specimen was blood. These TCRs come from a man younger than 30 with Graves' hyperthyroidism.

This sequence joins TRBV11-1 and TRBJ1-1; weak D call: TRBD1 (6 bases). This CDR3 spans 13 amino acids. Germline-derived CDR1 and CDR2 are SGHAT and FQDESV (reference sequence). V lost 2 bases, J lost 7 bases, and 11 bases lay in between. For the CDR3, the DNA is TGTGCCAGCAGCTTATGGACAGATGGTGAAGCTTTCTTT. Amino acid sequence: CASSLWTDGEAFF. Full variable domain (missing parts from reference TRBV11-1 and TRBJ1-1): EAEVAQSPRYKITEKSQAVAFWCDPISGHATLYWYRQILGQGPELLVQFQDESVVDDSQLPKDRFSAERLKGVDSTLKIQPAELGDSAMYLCASSLWTDGEAFFGQGTRLTVV.

The chain uses TRBV2 and TRBJ1-4; D is perhaps TRBD1 (5 bases). The CDR3 consists of 15 residues. Trimming stripped 5 bases from V and 2 bases from J, with 12 bases between. CDR1 and CDR2 from the germline V gene are SNHLY and FYNNEI. CDR3 sequence: CASSPVGDTNEKLFF. The CDR3 region has the DNA TGTGCCAGCAGTCCAGTCGGGGACACTAATGAAAAACTGTTTTTT.

As for this clonotype: A clone one base away is much larger, so this may be a read error. In DNA, the CDR3 is TGTGCCAGCAGGGGGACTAGCTCCTACGAGCAGTACTTC. It is translated as CASRGTSSYEQYF. This sequence joins TRBV9 and TRBJ2-7, with 8 bases fitting TRBD2. Germline CDR1 and CDR2: SGDLS and YYNGEE. CDR3 length: 13 amino acids. J lost 0 bases, V lost 5 bases, and 1 base had no gene match.

The chain joins TRBV11-1 to TRBJ2-2; 9 bases map to TRBD1. After removal of 8 bases from V and 7 bases from J, the junction contained 11 bases not matched to a gene. Germline CDR1 reads SGHAT; CDR2 reads FQDESV (reference sequence). The CDR3 is 15 amino acids. The CDR3 DNA is TGTGCCAGCCTATCTCGGACAGGGGTGGACGGGGAGCTGTTTTTT. Amino acids: CASLSRTGVDGELFF. Filled out from reference TRBV11-1 and TRBJ2-2, the complete variable domain reads EAEVAQSPRYKITEKSQAVAFWCDPISGHATLYWYRQILGQGPELLVQFQDESVVDDSQLPKDRFSAERLKGVDSTLKIQPAELGDSAMYLCASLSRTGVDGELFFGEGSRLTVL.

V and J are TRBV7-2 and TRBJ2-7; a weak D match, TRBD2 (7 bases). With the DNA end fitting TRBJ2-5 better, the J assignment may be wrong. CDR3 length equals 16 residues. Germline loops: CDR1 SGHTA, CDR2 FQGNSA. CDR3 sequence: CASSQYSGGALETQYF. Here the CDR3 DNA reads TGTGCCAGCAGCCAATACTCTGGGGGGGCCTTGGAGACCCAGTACTTC.

The chain carries TRBV19 and TRBJ2-1; no clear D. There are 11 residues in the CDR3. V was pared by 4 bases and J by 8 bases, with 6 bases between. Germline CDR1 and CDR2: LNHDA and SQIVND (reference sequence). CDR3 loop: CASSKGHEQFF. The CDR3 DNA follows: TGTGCCAGTAGTAAAGGGCATGAGCAGTTCTTC. Full variable domain (rest looked up from reference TRBV19 and TRBJ2-1): DGGITQSPKYLFRKEGQNVTLSCEQNLNHDAMYWYRQDPGQGLRLIYYSQIVNDFQKGDIAEGYSVSREKKESFPLTVTSAQKNPTAFYLCASSKGHEQFFGPGTRLTVL.

This clonotype was observed at least ten times. The CDR3 DNA reads as TGTGCCAGCAGTTTCGGACAGCACAATCAGCCCCAGCATTTT. This encodes CASSFGQHNQPQHF. The chain links TRBV12-3 or TRBV12-4 to TRBJ1-5; D might be TRBD1 (6 bases). The CDR3 runs to 14 residues. Trimming removed 3 bases from V and 3 bases from J, with 9 bases in between.

This clonotype was detected ten times or more. The J gene is TRBJ2-5, the V gene TRBV6-5; the D call may be TRBD1 or TRBD2 (5 bases each). V was clipped by 5 bases and J by 7 bases, with 11 bases between them. CDR1 and CDR2 from the germline V gene are MNHEY and SVGAGI. This CDR3 is 12 amino acids long. CDR3 amino acids: CASSPGAGTQYF. The CDR3 coding sequence is TGTGCCAGCAGTCCTGGGGCGGGGACCCAGTACTTC.

This clonotype was seen many times. The chain links TRBV15 to TRBJ1-4; D is uncertain. Trimming cost V 1 base and J 2 bases, with 8 bases left between them. Germline V CDR1 and CDR2: LNHNV, YYDKDF (reference sequence). The CDR3 has 15 residues. CDR3 nucleotides: TGTGCCACCAGCAGAGGAGGCGGTACTAATGAAAAACTGTTTTTT. Its translation is CATSRGGGTNEKLFF.

This clonotype was observed a handful of times. The CDR3 spells CASSSRQAENTGELFF. In DNA form, the CDR3 reads TGTGCCAGCAGCTCCAGGCAGGCGGAGAACACCGGGGAGCTGTTTTTT. The V call is TRBV7-9, the J call TRBJ2-2; the D is unclear. The germline CDR1 and CDR2 sequences are SEHNR and FQNEAQ (reference sequence). CDR3 length: 16 residues. Trimming removed 4 bases from V and 1 base from J, with 13 bases in between.

A word on this clonotype: A read error is likely, as this CDR3 ends without the conserved phenylalanine or tryptophan. The limits of the CDR3 on the DNA are not certain, so only TCRdb's listed CDR3 is given. The CDR3 sequence: CATSSPTGVY. V usage is TRBV15 and J usage is TRBJ1-4; the D segment call TRBD1 is taken from the table without a DNA check. With termini counted, the CDR3 has 10 amino acids. The germline V gene has CDR1 LNHNV and CDR2 YYDKDF (reference sequence).

This clonotype came up once. The CDR3: CASSGTGHDPGNTIYF. The CDR3 DNA reads TGTGCCAGCTCCGGGACAGGGCATGACCCTGGAAACACCATATATTTT. This sequence joins TRBV12-3 or TRBV12-4 and TRBJ1-3, with TRBD1 matching 9 bases. Trimming at V came to 8 bases and at J to 2 bases, leaving 10 bases not matched to a gene. The CDR3 length is 16 residues.

V gene TRBV5-1 combines with J gene TRBJ1-4; D is ambiguous. The V gene's germline CDR1 is SGHRS and CDR2 YFSETQ. Deletions cut 0 bases from V and 7 bases from J, with 7 bases between. The CDR3 spans 13 residues. The CDR3 sequence: CASSLERVEKLFF. The CDR3 bases are TGCGCCAGCAGCTTGGAGCGTGTTGAAAAACTGTTTTTT.

The V call is TRBV20-1, the J call TRBJ2-5; TRBD1 matches at 9 bases. CDR1 is DFQATT, CDR2 SNEGSKA, per germline (reference sequence). Trimming at V came to 6 bases and at J to 4 bases, leaving 6 bases not matched to a gene. The CDR3 extends over 13 amino acids. The CDR3 loop is CSAEDRGGETQYF. The DNA for the CDR3 is TGCAGTGCCGAGGACAGGGGAGGAGAGACCCAGTACTTC.

This clonotype was recorded at least ten times. The V and J genes are TRBV2 and TRBJ1-2; 7 bases are a match to TRBD1. V trimming: 6 bases; J trimming: 9 bases; junction bases outside the gene matches: 10. Per the germline V gene, CDR1 is SNHLY and CDR2 is FYNNEI. This CDR3 region has 13 residues. The CDR3, as DNA: TGTGCCAGCAGGCCAGGGACAGCCGGTCGCTACACCTTC. Translating gives CASRPGTAGRYTF. The full variable domain, its missing parts supplied by reference TRBV2 and TRBJ1-2, is EPEVTQTPSHQVTQMGQEVILRCVPISNHLYFYWYRQILGQKVEFLVSFYNNEISEKSEIFDDQFSVERPDGSNFTLKIRSTKLEDSAMYFCASRPGTAGRYTFGSGTRLTVV.

V usage is TRBV2 and J usage is TRBJ1-4; possibly TRBD1 for D (5 bases). In germline, CDR1 is SNHLY, CDR2 FYNNEI. CDR3 length equals 18 residues. The V end was cut by 8 bases, the J end by 7 bases, with 29 bases between. The CDR3 reads CASGGLADNTGELEKLFF. Written as DNA, the CDR3 is TGTGCCAGCGGGGGACTAGCGGACAACACCGGGGAGCTTGAAAAACTGTTTTTT.

At least ten counts were recorded for this clonotype. This chain uses TRBV10-3 with TRBJ2-2; TRBD1 might be the D (6 bases). CDR1 ENHRY and CDR2 SYGVKD come from the germline V gene. This CDR3 has 13 residues. Trimming removed 6 bases from V and 3 bases from J, with 8 bases in between. Here the CDR3 DNA reads TGTGCCATCAGCCGGACAGACACCGGGGAGCTGTTTTTT. It yields the protein CAISRTDTGELFF.

This clonotype was observed a few times. The chain joins TRBV13 to TRBJ1-1; no firm D call. From germline, CDR1 is PRHDT and CDR2 FYEKMQ (reference sequence). This CDR3 contains 16 residues. V was clipped by 6 bases and J by 3 bases, with 20 bases between them. The CDR3 region has the DNA TGTGCCAGCAGTTCGACGGAGGAGGACGCGTACACTGAAGCTTTCTTT. Amino acids: CASSSTEEDAYTEAFF.

Comment on this clonotype: At one end the junction does not follow the germline gene, possibly because of a read error. The rearrangement uses TRBV7-2 and TRBJ2-7; TRBD1 matches 8 bases. The germline CDR1 and CDR2 sequences are SGHTA and FQGNSA. The CDR3 loop spans 15 amino acids. The CDR3 DNA sequence: TGCGCCAGCAGCCACAGACTAGGACAGGGCTACGAGCAGTACTTC. Translated: CASSHRLGQGYEQYF.

This clonotype was seen repeatedly, ten times or more. The V and J genes are TRBV7-9 and TRBJ1-6; no definite D call. The germline gives CDR1 SEHNR, CDR2 FQNEAQ (reference sequence). The CDR3 has 15 residues. V shed 4 bases and J shed 9 bases, with 16 bases lying between them. The CDR3 here is CASSSAPTAASPLHF. The CDR3 nucleotides are TGTGCCAGCAGCTCCGCCCCAACGGCGGCTTCACCCCTCCACTTT.

This clonotype turned up a few times. This rearrangement joins TRBV19 to TRBJ1-4, with D possibly matching TRBD1 (6 bases). Trimming cost V 6 bases and J 5 bases, with 19 bases left between them. From germline, CDR1 is LNHDA and CDR2 SQIVND (reference sequence). This CDR3 spans 16 amino acids. The CDR3 loop is CASSPGQHLGNEKLFF. The DNA for the CDR3 is TGTGCCAGTAGCCCAGGACAGCACCTTGGCAATGAAAAACTGTTTTTT.

The chain is built from TRBV25-1 and TRBJ2-5; 11 bases are shared with TRBD2. CDR3 length equals 13 residues. The V segment lost 11 bases and the J segment 4 bases; nucleotides outside the gene matches: 6. The germline V gene encodes CDR1 MGHDK and CDR2 SYGVNS. The CDR3 region is CALRGLAGETQYF. The CDR3 coding sequence is TGTGCCCTCCGCGGACTAGCGGGAGAGACCCAGTACTTC.